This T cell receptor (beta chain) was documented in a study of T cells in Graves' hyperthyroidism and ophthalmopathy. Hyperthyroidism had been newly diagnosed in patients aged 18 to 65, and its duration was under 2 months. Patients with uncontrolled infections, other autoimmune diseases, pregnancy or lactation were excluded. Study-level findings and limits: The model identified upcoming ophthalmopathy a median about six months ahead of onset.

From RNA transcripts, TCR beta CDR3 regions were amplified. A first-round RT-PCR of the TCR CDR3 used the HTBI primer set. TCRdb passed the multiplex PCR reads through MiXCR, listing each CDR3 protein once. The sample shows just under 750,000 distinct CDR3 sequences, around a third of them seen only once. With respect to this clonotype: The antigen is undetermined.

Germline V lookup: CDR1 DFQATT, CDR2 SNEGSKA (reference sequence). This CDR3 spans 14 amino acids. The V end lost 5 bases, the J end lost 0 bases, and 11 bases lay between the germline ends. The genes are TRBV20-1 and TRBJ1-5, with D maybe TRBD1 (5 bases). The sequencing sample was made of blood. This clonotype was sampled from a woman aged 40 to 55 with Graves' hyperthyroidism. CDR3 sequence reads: CSAYSRDSNQPQHF. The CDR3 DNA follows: TGCAGTGCTTATTCCAGGGATAGCAATCAGCCCCAGCATTTT.